This T cell receptor (beta chain) was retrieved from a study of cytomegalovirus exposure and HLA in healthy donors. The PCR had 60 Vbeta and 13 Jbeta primers. Assay: immunoSEQ multiplex PCR; the TCRdb copy retains only in-frame clones and omits some. The sample consists of roughly 100,000 clones, around 65% of them appearing once. CDR1 WSHSY and CDR2 SAAADI come from the germline V gene. This CDR3 is built from 15 residues. The source is a woman aged 50 to 60 in good health and CMV-seronegative. Specimen: PBMCs. The chain joins TRBV10-2 to TRBJ2-5; TRBD2 aligns across 11 bases. TRBJ2-7 matches the DNA end more closely, so the J call is doubtful. The CDR3 nucleotides read TGCGCCAGCAAAATACTAGCGGGAGCCTCCTACGAGCAGTACTTC. This codes for CASKILAGASYEQYF.